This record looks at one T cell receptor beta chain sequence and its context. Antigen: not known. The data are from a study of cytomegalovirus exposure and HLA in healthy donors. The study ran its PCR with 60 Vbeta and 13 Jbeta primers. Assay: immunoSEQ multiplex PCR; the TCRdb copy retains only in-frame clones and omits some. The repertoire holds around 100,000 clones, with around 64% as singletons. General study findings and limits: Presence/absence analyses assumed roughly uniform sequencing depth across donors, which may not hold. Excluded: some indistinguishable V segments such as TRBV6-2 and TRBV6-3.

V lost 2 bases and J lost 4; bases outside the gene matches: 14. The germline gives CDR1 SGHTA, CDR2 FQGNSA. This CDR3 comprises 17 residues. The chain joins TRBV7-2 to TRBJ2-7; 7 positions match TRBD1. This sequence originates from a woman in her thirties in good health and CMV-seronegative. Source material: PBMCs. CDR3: CASSLKYTNRGKYEQYF. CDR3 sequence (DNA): TGTGCCAGCAGCTTAAAGTACACCAACAGGGGCAAGTACGAGCAGTACTTC. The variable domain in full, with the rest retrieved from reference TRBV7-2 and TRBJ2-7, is GAGVSQSPSNKVTEKGKDVELRCDPISGHTALYWYRQSLGQGLEFLIYFQGNSAPDKSGLPSDRFSAERTGGSVSTLTIQRTQQEDSAVYLCASSLKYTNRGKYEQYFGPGTRLTVT.